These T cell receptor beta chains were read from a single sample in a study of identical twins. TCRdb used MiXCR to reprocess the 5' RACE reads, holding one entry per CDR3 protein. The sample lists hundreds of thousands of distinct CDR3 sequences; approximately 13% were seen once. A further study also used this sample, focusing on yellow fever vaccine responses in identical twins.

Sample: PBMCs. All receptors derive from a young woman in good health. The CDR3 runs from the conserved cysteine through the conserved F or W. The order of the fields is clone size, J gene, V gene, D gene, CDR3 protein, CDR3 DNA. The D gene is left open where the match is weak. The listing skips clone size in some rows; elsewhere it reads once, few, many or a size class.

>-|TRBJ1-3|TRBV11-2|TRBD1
CASTTGQYSGNTIYF
TGTGCCAGCACCACGGGACAGTACTCTGGAAACACCATATATTTT
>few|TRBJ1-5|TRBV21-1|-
CASSKRRTGSPRGGNQPQHF
TGTGCCAGCAGCAAGAGACGGACAGGGTCCCCTAGGGGGGGCAATCAGCCCCAGCATTTT
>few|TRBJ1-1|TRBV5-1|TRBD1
CASSPRQGPTNTEAFF
TGCGCCAGCAGCCCAAGACAGGGTCCAACGAACACTGAAGCTTTCTTT
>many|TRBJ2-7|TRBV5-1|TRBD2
CASSLWVETSGMYEQYF
TGCGCCAGCAGCTTGTGGGTAGAGACTAGCGGGATGTACGAGCAGTACTTC
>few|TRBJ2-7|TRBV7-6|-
CASSLGPDGDEQYF
TGTGCCAGCAGCCTAGGACCTGATGGGGACGAGCAGTACTTC
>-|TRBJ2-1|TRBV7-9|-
CASSLGGDIALYNEQFF
TGTGCCAGCAGCTTAGGGGGGGACATCGCCTTATACAATGAGCAGTTCTTC
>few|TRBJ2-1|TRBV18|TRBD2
CASSPERLAGRDEQFF
TGTGCCAGCTCACCGGAGAGACTAGCGGGGAGGGATGAGCAGTTCTTC
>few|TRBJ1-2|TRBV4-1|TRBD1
CASSHAAWTGAPLANYGYTF
TGCGCCAGCAGCCACGCCGCCTGGACAGGAGCACCATTAGCTAACTATGGCTACACCTTC
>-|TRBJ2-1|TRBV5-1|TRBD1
CASNTGAGVQFF
TGCGCCAGCAACACAGGGGCAGGGGTGCAGTTCTTC
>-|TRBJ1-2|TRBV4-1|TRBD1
CASSQEDRDYGYTF
TGCGCCAGCAGCCAAGAAGACAGGGACTATGGCTACACCTTC
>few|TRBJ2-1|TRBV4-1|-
CASSTAGLPYNEQFF
TGCGCCAGCAGCACCGCGGGACTCCCTTACAATGAGCAGTTCTTC
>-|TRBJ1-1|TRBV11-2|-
CAARGVNTEAFF
TGTGCCGCAAGAGGTGTGAACACTGAAGCTTTCTTT
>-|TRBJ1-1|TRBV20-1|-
CSARSDRLNTEAFF
TGCAGTGCTAGATCGGACAGACTGAACACTGAAGCTTTCTTT
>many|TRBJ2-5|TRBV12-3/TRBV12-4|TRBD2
CASSPTPLAGVLQETQYF
TGTGCCAGCAGTCCAACCCCACTAGCGGGAGTTCTCCAAGAGACCCAGTACTTC
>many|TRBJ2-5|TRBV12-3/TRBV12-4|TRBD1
CATRGPGASDQYF
TGTGCCACCAGGGGGCCGGGGGCGAGCGACCAGTACTTC
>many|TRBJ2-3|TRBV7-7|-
CASSPLTDTDTQYF
TGTGCCAGCAGCCCCCTGACAGACACAGATACGCAGTATTTT
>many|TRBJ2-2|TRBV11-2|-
CASSRIGGTDLNTGELFF
TGTGCCAGCAGCCGCATAGGCGGGACAGACCTAAACACCGGGGAGCTGTTTTTT